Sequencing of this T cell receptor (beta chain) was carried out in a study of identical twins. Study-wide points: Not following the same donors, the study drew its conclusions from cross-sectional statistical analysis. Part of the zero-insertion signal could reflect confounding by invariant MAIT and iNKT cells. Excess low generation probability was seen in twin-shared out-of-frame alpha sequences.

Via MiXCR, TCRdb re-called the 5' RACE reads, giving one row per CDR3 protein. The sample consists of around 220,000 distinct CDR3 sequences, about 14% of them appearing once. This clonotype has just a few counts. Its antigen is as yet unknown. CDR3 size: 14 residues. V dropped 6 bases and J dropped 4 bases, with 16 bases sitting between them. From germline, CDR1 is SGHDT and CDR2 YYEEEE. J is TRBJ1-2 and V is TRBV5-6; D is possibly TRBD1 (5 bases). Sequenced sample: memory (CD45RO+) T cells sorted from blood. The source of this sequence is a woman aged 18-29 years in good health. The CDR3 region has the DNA TGTGCCAGCACCCTATGGGGGTTCGGCTATGGCTACACCTTC. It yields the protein CASTLWGFGYGYTF.